These 14 T cell receptor beta chains were sequenced from one sample in a study of OX40 agonist ivuxolimab in advanced cancers. Only in-frame clones appear in the TCRdb table, and some are missing; sequencing was by immunoSEQ multiplex PCR. Here the sample spans about 21,000 clones, about 86% being singletons. The sample here was CD4+ or CD8+ T cells sorted from blood, taken in a trial of the OX40 agonist ivuxolimab. These TCRs come from an adult with an advanced solid tumor such as melanoma, head and neck, liver or kidney cancer.

The V and J genes are TRBV27 and TRBJ2-7, with 8 bases identical to TRBD2. The CDR3 contains 15 residues. V lost 0 bases to trimming and J lost 3 bases; unmatched junction nucleotides: 4. Per the germline V gene, CDR1 is MNHEY and CDR2 is SMNVEV (reference sequence). The DNA of the CDR3 is TGTGCCAGCAGTTTATCGGGACTAGATAGCTACGAGCAGTACTTC. It specifies CASSLSGLDSYEQYF.

In nucleotides, the CDR3 is TGCGCCAGCAAGTGGGCTCGTGGAGGCGAGCAGTACTTC. It codes for CASKWARGGEQYF. This chain uses TRBV10-2 with TRBJ2-7; tentative D call: TRBD2 (5 bases). From germline, CDR1 is WSHSY and CDR2 SAAADI. The CDR3 is 13 residues long. Deletions cut 7 bases from V and 6 bases from J, with 16 bases between.

The rearrangement uses TRBV2 and TRBJ2-5, with unresolved D. Trimming took off 6 bases at V and 3 bases at J, with 8 bases between the two ends. The germline V gene has CDR1 SNHLY and CDR2 FYNNEI. There are 12 residues in the CDR3. The CDR3 protein is CASRFKKETQYF. Written as DNA, the CDR3 is TGTGCCAGCAGGTTTAAGAAAGAGACCCAGTACTTC. The variable domain in full, with the rest retrieved from reference TRBV2 and TRBJ2-5, is EPEVTQTPSHQVTQMGQEVILRCVPISNHLYFYWYRQILGQKVEFLVSFYNNEISEKSEIFDDQFSVERPDGSNFTLKIRSTKLEDSAMYFCASRFKKETQYFGPGTRLLVL.

This rearrangement joins TRBV7-2 to TRBJ1-6, with 8 bases matching TRBD1. Germline-derived CDR1 and CDR2 are SGHTA and FQGNSA. This CDR3 has 14 residues. Trimming at V came to 1 base and at J to 10 bases, leaving 3 bases not matched to a gene. CDR3 residues: CASSLGTGLSPLHF. The CDR3 DNA follows: TGTGCCAGCAGCTTAGGGACAGGGCTCTCACCCCTCCACTTT.

The V and J genes are TRBV28 and TRBJ1-6; 7 positions agree with TRBD1. Germline V CDR1 and CDR2: MDHEN, SYDVKM. The J segment lost 8 bases and the V segment lost 6 bases, leaving 10 bases of the junction unmatched. The CDR3 sequence is 15 residues long. The chain's CDR3 is CASRGNRGDHSPLHF. Written as DNA, the CDR3 is TGTGCCAGCAGGGGGAACAGGGGTGATCATTCACCCCTCCACTTT.

The chain has TRBV9 and TRBJ1-4, with no clear D. The CDR3 has 13 amino acids. Germline assignment: CDR1 SGDLS and CDR2 YYNGEE. Trimming took 0 bases from V and 8 from J, leaving 8 bases between them. DNA of the CDR3: TGTGCCAGCAGCGTAGGGAGAGGGGAAAAACTGTTTTTT. Amino acid sequence: CASSVGRGEKLFF.

The chain couples TRBV5-1 to TRBJ2-7; weak D call: TRBD2 (7 bases). Trimming removed 4 bases at V and 4 bases at J, with 18 bases between. CDR3 length equals 15 residues. Germline V gene sequence: CDR1 SGHRS, CDR2 YFSETQ. The CDR3 region is CASSLDSGGAYEQYF. The CDR3 bases are TGCGCCAGCAGCCTAGATTCGGGGGGCGCGTACGAGCAGTACTTC.

The rearrangement joins TRBV28 to TRBJ1-2; D gene unclear. The ends were cut back, 7 bases at V and 4 bases at J, with 16 bases in the middle. The length of the CDR3 is 14 residues. From germline, CDR1 is MDHEN and CDR2 SYDVKM. This chain's CDR3 is CASTPEAAFYGYTF. CDR3 nucleotides: TGTGCCAGCACCCCTGAGGCCGCATTCTATGGCTACACCTTC.

This chain connects TRBV19 to TRBJ1-3, with D hard to call. Germline assignment: CDR1 LNHDA and CDR2 SQIVND (reference sequence). V lost 5 bases to trimming and J lost 3 bases, with 8 bases between them. The CDR3 runs 13 residues. The CDR3 DNA reads as TGTGCCAGTAGTGTCGGGGATGGAAACACCATATATTTT. This translates into CASSVGDGNTIYF. The whole variable domain, remainder taken from reference TRBV19 and TRBJ1-3, is DGGITQSPKYLFRKEGQNVTLSCEQNLNHDAMYWYRQDPGQGLRLIYYSQIVNDFQKGDIAEGYSVSREKKESFPLTVTSAQKNPTAFYLCASSVGDGNTIYFGEGSWLTVV.

The gene calls are TRBV18 and TRBJ2-1, with 9 positions matching TRBD1. The CDR3 consists of 14 residues. With V trimmed by 5 bases and J by 5 bases, 4 bases remained unmatched. CDR1 KGHSH and CDR2 LQKENI come from the germline V gene. The CDR3 sequence is CASSSRTGDNEQFF. CDR3 nucleotide sequence: TGTGCCAGCTCATCTCGGACAGGGGACAATGAGCAGTTCTTC. Drawing the rest from reference TRBV18 and TRBJ2-1, the complete variable domain is NAGVMQNPRHLVRRRGQEARLRCSPMKGHSHVYWYRQLPEEGLKFMVYLQKENIIDESGMPKERFSAEFPKEGPSILRIQQVVRGDSAAYFCASSSRTGDNEQFFGPGTRLTVL.

The CDR3 loop reads CASSPGAGANQPQHF. The CDR3 DNA reads TGTGCCAGCTCACCAGGGGCAGGGGCCAATCAGCCCCAGCATTTT. V usage is TRBV18 and J usage is TRBJ1-5; D is possibly TRBD1 (6 bases). With 2 bases removed from V and 3 bases from J, the gap between germline ends came to 11 bases. Per the germline V gene, CDR1 is KGHSH and CDR2 is LQKENI. The CDR3 is 15 amino acids. Full variable domain (missing parts from reference TRBV18 and TRBJ1-5): NAGVMQNPRHLVRRRGQEARLRCSPMKGHSHVYWYRQLPEEGLKFMVYLQKENIIDESGMPKERFSAEFPKEGPSILRIQQVVRGDSAAYFCASSPGAGANQPQHFGDGTRLSIL.

This clone is a singleton in its sample. The chain employs TRBV4-3 and TRBJ2-2, with D perhaps assigned TRBD1 or TRBD2 (5 bases each). This CDR3 has 18 amino acids. The V gene lost 0 bases and the J gene lost 6 bases, with 20 bases spanning the gap. CDR1 LGHNA and CDR2 YSLEER come from the germline V gene. CDR3 sequence: CASSQDMRGRIGSGELFF. The CDR3 coding sequence is TGCGCCAGCAGCCAAGATATGAGGGGCCGAATTGGCTCCGGGGAGCTGTTTTTT.

The rearrangement uses TRBV6-5 and TRBJ1-2; D might be TRBD1 (5 bases). CDR3 length: 13 residues. Germline V gene data show CDR1 as MNHEY and CDR2 as SVGAGI. Trimming left V 2 bases short and J 13 bases short, with 17 bases between. CDR3 protein: CASSYRGGRLLTF. DNA for the CDR3: TGTGCCAGCAGTTACCGGGGGGGACGGCTCCTCACCTTC.

This chain links TRBV25-1 with TRBJ1-1, with no clear D. Trimming pared 7 bases from V and 3 bases from J, leaving 21 bases between. The germline gives CDR1 MGHDK, CDR2 SYGVNS. CDR3 size: 16 residues. The CDR3 DNA reads TGTGCCAGCAAAAGTGCCCCCTCAACGCGGGACACTGAAGCTTTCTTT. Its protein product is CASKSAPSTRDTEAFF.